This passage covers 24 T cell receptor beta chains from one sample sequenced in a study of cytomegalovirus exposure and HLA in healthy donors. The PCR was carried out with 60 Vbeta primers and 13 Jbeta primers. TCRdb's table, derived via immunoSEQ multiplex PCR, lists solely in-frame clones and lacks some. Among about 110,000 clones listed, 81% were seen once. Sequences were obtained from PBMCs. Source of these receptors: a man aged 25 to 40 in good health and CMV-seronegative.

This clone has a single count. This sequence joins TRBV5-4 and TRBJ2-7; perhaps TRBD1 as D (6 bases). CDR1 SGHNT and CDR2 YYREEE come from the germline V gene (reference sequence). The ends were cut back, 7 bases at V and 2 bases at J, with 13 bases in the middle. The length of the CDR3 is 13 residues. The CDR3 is CASSPGDTYEQYF. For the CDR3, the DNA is TGTGCCAGCTCCCCAGGGGACACCTACGAGCAGTACTTC.

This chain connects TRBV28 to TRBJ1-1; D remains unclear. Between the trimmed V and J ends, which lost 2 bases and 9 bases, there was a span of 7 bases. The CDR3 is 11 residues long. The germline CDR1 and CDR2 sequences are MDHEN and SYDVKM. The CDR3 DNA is TGTGCCAGCAGTTTAGGCCAGAAAGCTTTCTTT. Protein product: CASSLGQKAFF.

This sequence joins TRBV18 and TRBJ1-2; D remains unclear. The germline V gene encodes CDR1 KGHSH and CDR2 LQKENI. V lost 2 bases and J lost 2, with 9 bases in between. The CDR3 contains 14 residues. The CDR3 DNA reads TGTGCCAGCTCACCAAATACCAGGAACTATGGCTACACCTTC. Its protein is CASSPNTRNYGYTF.

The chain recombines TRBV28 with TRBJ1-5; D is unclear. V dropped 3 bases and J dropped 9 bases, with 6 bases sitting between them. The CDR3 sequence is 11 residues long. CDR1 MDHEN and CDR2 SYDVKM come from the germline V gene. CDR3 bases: TGTGCCAGCAGTTTGAGCCGGCCCCAGCATTTT. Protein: CASSLSRPQHF. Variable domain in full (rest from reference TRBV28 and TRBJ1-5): DVKVTQSSRYLVKRTGEKVFLECVQDMDHENMFWYRQDPGLGLRLIYFSYDVKMKEKGDIPEGYSVSREKKERFSLILESASTNQTSMYLCASSLSRPQHFGDGTRLSIL.

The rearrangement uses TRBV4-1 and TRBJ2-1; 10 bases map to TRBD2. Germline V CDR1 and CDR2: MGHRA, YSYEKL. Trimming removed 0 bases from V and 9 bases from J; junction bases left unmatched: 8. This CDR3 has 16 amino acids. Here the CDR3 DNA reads TGCGCCAGCAGCCAAGAGGGGAGCGGGGGGGCGGGTGAGCAGTTCTTC. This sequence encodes CASSQEGSGGAGEQFF.

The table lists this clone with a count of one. In DNA form, the CDR3 reads TGCGCCAGCAGCTTATCCGTCTCGGCCAGGGACTTGAATGAGCAGTTCTTC. Its protein product is CASSLSVSARDLNEQFF. The genes are TRBV5-1 and TRBJ2-1, with a possible D match to TRBD2 (6 bases). The V gene lost 2 bases and the J gene lost 7 bases, with 22 bases spanning the gap. From germline, CDR1 is SGHRS and CDR2 YFSETQ. The CDR3 is 17 residues long.

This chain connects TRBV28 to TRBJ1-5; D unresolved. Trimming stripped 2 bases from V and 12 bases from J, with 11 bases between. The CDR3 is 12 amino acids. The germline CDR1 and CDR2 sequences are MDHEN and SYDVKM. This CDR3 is CASSLRLPVQHF. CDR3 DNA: TGTGCCAGCAGTTTAAGACTGCCGGTCCAGCATTTT.

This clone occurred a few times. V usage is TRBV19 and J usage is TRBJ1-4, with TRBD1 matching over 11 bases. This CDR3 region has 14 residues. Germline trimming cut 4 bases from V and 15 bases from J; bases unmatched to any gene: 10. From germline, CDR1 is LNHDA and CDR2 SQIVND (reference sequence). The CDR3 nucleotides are TGTGCCAGTAGTACGTCCGGGACAGGGGGAAGTTTGTTTTTT. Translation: CASSTSGTGGSLFF.

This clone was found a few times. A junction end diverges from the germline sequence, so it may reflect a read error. This CDR3 reads CASSLGVGGTTDTQYF. The CDR3 bases are TGCGCCAGCAGTTTGGGGGTCGGGGGGACCACAGATACGCAGTATTTT. The chain couples TRBV5-1 to TRBJ2-3, with 7 bases that match TRBD2. This CDR3 has 16 residues. Germline V gene sequence: CDR1 SGHRS, CDR2 YFSETQ.

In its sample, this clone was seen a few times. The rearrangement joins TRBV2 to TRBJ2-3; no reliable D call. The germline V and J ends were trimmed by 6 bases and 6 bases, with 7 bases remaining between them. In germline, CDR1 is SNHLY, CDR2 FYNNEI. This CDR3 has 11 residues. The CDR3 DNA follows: TGTGCCAGCAGGACTGTGGATACGCAGTATTTT. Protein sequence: CASRTVDTQYF.

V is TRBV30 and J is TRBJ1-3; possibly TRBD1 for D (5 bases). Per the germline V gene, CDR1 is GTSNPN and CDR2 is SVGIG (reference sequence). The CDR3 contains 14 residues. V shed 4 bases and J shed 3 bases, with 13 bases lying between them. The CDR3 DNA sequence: TGTGCCTGGAATCGGGGGATAGGTGGAAACACCATATATTTT. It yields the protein CAWNRGIGGNTIYF.

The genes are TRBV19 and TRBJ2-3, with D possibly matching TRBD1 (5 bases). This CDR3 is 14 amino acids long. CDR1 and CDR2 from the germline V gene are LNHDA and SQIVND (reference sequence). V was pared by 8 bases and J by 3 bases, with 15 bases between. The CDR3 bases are TGTGCCAGTTCAGGGTATGAAGTGACAGATACGCAGTATTTT. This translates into CASSGYEVTDTQYF. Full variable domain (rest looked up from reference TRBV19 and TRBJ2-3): DGGITQSPKYLFRKEGQNVTLSCEQNLNHDAMYWYRQDPGQGLRLIYYSQIVNDFQKGDIAEGYSVSREKKESFPLTVTSAQKNPTAFYLCASSGYEVTDTQYFGPGTRLTVL.

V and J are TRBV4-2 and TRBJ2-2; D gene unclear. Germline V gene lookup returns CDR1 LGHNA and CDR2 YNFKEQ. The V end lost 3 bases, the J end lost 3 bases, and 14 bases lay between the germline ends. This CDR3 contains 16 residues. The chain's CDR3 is CASSQATETYTGELFF. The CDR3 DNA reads TGTGCCAGCAGCCAGGCGACTGAAACTTACACCGGGGAGCTGTTTTTT.

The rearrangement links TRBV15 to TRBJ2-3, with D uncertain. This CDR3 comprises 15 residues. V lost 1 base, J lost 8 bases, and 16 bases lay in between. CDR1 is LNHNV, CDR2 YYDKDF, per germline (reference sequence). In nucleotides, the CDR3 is TGTGCCACCAGCAGAGGGGCCCAGGATCGAAGTACGCAGTATTTT. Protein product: CATSRGAQDRSTQYF.

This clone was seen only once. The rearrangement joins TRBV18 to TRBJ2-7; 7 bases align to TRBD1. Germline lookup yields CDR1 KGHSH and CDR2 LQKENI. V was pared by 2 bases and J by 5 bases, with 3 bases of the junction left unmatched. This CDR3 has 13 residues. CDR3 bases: TGTGCCAGCTCACCAGGACAGGCGGACGAGCAGTACTTC. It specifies CASSPGQADEQYF.

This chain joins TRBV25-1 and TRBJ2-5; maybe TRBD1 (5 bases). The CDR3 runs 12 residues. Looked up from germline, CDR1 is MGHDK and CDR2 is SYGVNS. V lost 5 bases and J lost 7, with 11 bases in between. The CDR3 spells CASSRGPGTQYF. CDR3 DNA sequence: TGTGCCAGCAGTAGGGGTCCCGGGACCCAGTACTTC.

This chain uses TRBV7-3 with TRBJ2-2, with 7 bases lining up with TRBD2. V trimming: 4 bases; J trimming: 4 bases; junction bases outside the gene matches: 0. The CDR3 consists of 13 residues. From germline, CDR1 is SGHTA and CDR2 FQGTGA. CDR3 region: CASSWGGTGELFF. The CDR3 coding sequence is TGTGCCAGCAGCTGGGGGGGCACCGGGGAGCTGTTTTTT.

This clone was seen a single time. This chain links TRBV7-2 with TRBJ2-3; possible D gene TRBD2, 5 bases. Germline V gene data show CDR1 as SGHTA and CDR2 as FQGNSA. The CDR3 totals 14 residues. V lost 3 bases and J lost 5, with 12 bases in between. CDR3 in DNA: TGTGCCAGCAGCTTCAACCCACGGGGAGATACGCAGTATTTT. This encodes CASSFNPRGDTQYF.

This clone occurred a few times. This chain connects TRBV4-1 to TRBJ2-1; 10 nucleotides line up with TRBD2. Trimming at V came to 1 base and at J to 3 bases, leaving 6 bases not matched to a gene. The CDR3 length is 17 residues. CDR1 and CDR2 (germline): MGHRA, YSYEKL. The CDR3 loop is CASSQGAGTSDYNEQFF. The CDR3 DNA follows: TGCGCCAGCAGCCAAGGGGCCGGGACTAGCGACTACAATGAGCAGTTCTTC.

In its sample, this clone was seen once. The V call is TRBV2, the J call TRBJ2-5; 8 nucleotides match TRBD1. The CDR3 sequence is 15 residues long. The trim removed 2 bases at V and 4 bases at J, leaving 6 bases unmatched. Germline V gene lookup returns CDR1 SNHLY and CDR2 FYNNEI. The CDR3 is CASSELQGARETQYF. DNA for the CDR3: TGTGCCAGCAGTGAATTGCAGGGGGCTCGAGAGACCCAGTACTTC.

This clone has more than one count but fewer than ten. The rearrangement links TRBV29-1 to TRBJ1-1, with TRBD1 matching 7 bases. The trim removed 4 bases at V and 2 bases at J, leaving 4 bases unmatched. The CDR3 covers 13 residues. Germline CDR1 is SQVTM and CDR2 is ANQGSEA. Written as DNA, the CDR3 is TGCAGCGTTGTAGGGGGCTTTAACACTGAAGCTTTCTTT. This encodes CSVVGGFNTEAFF.

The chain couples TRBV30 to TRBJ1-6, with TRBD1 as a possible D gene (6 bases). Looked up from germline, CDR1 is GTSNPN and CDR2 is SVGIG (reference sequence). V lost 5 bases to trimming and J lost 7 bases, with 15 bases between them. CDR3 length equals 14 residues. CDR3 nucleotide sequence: TGTGCCTGGGAAACCGGGACATCGAATTCACCCCTCCACTTT. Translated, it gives CAWETGTSNSPLHF.

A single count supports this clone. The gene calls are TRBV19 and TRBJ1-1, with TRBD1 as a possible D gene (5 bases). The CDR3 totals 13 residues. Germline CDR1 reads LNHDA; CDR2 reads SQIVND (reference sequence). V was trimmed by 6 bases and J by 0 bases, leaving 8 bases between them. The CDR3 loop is CASSAGVNTEAFF. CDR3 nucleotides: TGTGCCAGTAGCGCGGGGGTGAACACTGAAGCTTTCTTT.

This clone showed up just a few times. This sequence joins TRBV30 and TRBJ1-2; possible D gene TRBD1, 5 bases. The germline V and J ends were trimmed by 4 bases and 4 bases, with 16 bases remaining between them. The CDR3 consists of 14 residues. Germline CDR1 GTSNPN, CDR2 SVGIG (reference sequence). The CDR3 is CAWTTGGIGYGYTF. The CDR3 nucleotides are TGTGCCTGGACCACCGGGGGTATCGGCTATGGCTACACCTTC.